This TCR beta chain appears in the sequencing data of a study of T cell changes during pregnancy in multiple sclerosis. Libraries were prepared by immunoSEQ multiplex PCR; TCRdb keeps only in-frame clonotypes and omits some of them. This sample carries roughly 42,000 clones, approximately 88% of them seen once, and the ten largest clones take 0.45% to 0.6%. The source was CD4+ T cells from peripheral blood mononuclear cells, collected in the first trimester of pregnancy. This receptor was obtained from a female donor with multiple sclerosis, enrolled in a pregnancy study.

CDR3 nucleotides: TGTGCCAGCAGTGGACGGTGGGTAGGGGATGAGCAGTTCTTC. Translating gives CASSGRWVGDEQFF. The V call is TRBV6-1, the J call TRBJ2-1; possibly TRBD1 for D (5 bases). V lost 4 bases and J lost 8, with 15 bases in between. The CDR3 sequence is 14 residues long. CDR1 is MNHNS and CDR2 is SASEGT in the germline V gene.